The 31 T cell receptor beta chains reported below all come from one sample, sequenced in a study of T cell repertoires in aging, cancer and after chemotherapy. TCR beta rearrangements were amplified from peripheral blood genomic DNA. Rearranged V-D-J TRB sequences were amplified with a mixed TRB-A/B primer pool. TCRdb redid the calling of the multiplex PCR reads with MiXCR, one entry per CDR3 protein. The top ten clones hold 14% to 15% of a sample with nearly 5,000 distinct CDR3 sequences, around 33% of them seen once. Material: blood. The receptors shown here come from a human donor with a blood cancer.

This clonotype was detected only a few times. The CDR3 spells CASSPVRSYEQYF. The CDR3 DNA sequence: TGTGCCAGCAGCCCAGTCCGCTCCTACGAGCAGTACTTC. V usage is TRBV27 and J usage is TRBJ2-7; D gene uncertain. This CDR3 is 13 amino acids long. Looked up from germline, CDR1 is MNHEY and CDR2 is SMNVEV (reference sequence). V was cut by 6 bases and J by 0 bases, with 9 bases left in between.

The CDR3 coding sequence is TGTGCCAGCAGTCGGACAGGGCTTTATGGCTACACCTTC. Amino acids: CASSRTGLYGYTF. The chain links TRBV6-6 to TRBJ1-2; TRBD1 matches 8 bases. V lost 5 bases to trimming and J lost 5 bases; unmatched junction nucleotides: 4. Per the germline V gene, CDR1 is MNHNY and CDR2 is SVGAGI (reference sequence). The CDR3 length is 13 residues.

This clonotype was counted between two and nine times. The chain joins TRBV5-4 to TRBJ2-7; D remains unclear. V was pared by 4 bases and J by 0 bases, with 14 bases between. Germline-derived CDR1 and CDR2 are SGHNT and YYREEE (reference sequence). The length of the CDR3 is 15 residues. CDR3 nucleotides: TGTGCCAGCAGCCCAGAGTCCCTCTCCTCCTACGAGCAGTACTTC. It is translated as CASSPESLSSYEQYF.

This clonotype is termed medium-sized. The CDR3 DNA follows: TGTGCCAGCAGTTACTCGCTCTCAGGGTCTGGAAACACCATATATTTT. Protein: CASSYSLSGSGNTIYF. The rearrangement uses TRBV6-5 and TRBJ1-3; TRBD1 is a possible D gene (5 bases). V shed 0 bases and J shed 1 base, with 10 bases lying between them. This CDR3 is built from 16 residues. CDR1 and CDR2 from the germline V gene are MNHEY and SVGAGI.

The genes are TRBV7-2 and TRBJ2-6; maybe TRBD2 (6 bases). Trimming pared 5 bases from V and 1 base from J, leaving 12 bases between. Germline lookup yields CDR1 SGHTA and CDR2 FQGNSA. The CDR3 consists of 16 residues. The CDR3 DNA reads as TGTGCCAGCAGCCGGGGGTGGGAATCTGGGGCCAACGTCCTGACTTTC. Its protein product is CASSRGWESGANVLTF.

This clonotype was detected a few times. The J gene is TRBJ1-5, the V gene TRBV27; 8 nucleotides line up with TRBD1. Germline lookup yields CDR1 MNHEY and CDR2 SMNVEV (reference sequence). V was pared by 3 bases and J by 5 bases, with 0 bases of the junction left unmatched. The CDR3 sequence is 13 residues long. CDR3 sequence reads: CASSFRGHQPQHF. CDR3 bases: TGTGCCAGCAGTTTCAGGGGGCATCAGCCCCAGCATTTT.

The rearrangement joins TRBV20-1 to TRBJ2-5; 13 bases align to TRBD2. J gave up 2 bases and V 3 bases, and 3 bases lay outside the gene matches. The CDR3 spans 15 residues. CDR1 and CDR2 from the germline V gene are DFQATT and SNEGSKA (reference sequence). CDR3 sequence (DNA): TGCAGTGCTAGGGGACTAGCGGGGCTTCAAGAGACCCAGTACTTC. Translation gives CSARGLAGLQETQYF.

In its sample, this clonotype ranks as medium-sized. The CDR3 coding sequence is TGTGCCAGCAGTAACACAGGGCGCAATCAGCCCCAGCATTTT. Protein product: CASSNTGRNQPQHF. The chain has TRBV6-6 and TRBJ1-5; perhaps TRBD1 as D (6 bases). The CDR3 has 14 amino acids. Trimming stripped 5 bases from V and 2 bases from J, with 10 bases between. From germline, CDR1 is MNHNY and CDR2 SVGAGI (reference sequence).

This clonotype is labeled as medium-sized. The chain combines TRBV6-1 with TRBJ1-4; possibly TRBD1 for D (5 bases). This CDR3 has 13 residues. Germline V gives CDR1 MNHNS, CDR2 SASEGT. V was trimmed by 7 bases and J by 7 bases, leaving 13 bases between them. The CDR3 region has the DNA TGTGCCAGCATGGAAAGGGGTACTGAAAAACTGTTTTTT. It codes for CASMERGTEKLFF.

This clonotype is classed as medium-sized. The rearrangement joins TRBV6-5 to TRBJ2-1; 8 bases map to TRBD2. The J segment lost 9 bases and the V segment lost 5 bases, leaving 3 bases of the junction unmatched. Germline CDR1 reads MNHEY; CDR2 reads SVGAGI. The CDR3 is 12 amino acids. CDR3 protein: CASSRTSTEQFF. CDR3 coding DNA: TGTGCCAGCAGTCGGACTAGCACTGAGCAGTTCTTC.

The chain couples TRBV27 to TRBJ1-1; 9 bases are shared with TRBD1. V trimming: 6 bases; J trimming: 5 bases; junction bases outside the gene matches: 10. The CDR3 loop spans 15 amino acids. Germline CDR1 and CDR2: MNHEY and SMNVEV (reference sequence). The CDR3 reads CASRRDREDGTEAFF. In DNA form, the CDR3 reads TGTGCCAGCAGACGGGACAGGGAAGATGGGACTGAAGCTTTCTTT.

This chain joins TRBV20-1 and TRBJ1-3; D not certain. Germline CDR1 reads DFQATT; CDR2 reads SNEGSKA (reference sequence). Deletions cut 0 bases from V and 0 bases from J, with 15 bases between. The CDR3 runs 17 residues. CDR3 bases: TGCAGTGCTAGAGATCGACGCTGGGCCAACTCTGGAAACACCATATATTTT. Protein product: CSARDRRWANSGNTIYF.

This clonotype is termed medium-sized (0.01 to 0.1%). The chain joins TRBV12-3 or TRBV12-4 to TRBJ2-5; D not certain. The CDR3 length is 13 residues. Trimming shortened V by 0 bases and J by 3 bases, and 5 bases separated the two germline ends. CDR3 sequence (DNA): TGTGCCAGCAGTTTAGCTTGGGAAGAGACCCAGTACTTC. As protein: CASSLAWEETQYF.

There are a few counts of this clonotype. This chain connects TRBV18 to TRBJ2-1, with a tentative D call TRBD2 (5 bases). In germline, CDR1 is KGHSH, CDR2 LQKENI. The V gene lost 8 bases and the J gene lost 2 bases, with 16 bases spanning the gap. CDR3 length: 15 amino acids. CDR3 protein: CASSRGIFTYNEQFF. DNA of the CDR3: TGTGCCAGCAGTCGAGGGATTTTCACCTACAATGAGCAGTTCTTC. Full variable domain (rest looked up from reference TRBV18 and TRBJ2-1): NAGVMQNPRHLVRRRGQEARLRCSPMKGHSHVYWYRQLPEEGLKFMVYLQKENIIDESGMPKERFSAEFPKEGPSILRIQQVVRGDSAAYFCASSRGIFTYNEQFFGPGTRLTVL.

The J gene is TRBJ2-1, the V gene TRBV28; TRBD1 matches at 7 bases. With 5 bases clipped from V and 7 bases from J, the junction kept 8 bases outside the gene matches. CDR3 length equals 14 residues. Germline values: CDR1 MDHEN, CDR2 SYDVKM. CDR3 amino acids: CASSHRQGRNEQFF. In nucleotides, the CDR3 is TGTGCCAGCAGTCACCGACAGGGTCGGAATGAGCAGTTCTTC.

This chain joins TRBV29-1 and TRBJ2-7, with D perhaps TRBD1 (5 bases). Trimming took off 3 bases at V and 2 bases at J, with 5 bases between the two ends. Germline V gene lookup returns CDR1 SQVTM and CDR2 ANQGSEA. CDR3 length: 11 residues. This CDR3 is CSVEGPYEQYF. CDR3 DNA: TGCAGCGTTGAGGGGCCCTACGAGCAGTACTTC.

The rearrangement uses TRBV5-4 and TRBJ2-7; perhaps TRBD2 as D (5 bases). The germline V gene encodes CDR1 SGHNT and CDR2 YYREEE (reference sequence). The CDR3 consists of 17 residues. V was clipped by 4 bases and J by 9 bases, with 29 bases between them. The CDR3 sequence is CASSAGPPNHKTGGQYF. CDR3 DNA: TGTGCCAGCAGCGCGGGCCCCCCAAACCATAAGACCGGAGGGCAGTACTTC.

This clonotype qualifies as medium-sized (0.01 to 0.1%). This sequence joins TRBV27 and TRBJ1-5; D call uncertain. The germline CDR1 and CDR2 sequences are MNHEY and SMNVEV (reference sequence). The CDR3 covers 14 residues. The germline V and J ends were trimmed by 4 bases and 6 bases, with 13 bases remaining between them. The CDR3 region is CASSSQSGGQPQHF. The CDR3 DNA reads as TGTGCCAGCAGTTCCCAGAGTGGCGGTCAGCCCCAGCATTTT.

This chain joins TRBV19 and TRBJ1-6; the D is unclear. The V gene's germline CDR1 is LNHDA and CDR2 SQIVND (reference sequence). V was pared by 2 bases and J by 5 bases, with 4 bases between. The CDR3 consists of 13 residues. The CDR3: CASSISDNSPLHF. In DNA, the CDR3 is TGTGCCAGTAGTATATCCGATAATTCACCCCTCCACTTT. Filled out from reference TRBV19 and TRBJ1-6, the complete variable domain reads DGGITQSPKYLFRKEGQNVTLSCEQNLNHDAMYWYRQDPGQGLRLIYYSQIVNDFQKGDIAEGYSVSREKKESFPLTVTSAQKNPTAFYLCASSISDNSPLHFGNGTRLTVT.

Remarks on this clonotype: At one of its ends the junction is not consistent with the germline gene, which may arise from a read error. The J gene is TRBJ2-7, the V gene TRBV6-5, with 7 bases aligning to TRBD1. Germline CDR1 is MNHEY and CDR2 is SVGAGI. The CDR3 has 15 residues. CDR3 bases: TGTGCCAGCAGGGCAGGGGCACAGGGGACCGGGGAGCTGTACTTC. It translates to CASRAGAQGTGELYF.

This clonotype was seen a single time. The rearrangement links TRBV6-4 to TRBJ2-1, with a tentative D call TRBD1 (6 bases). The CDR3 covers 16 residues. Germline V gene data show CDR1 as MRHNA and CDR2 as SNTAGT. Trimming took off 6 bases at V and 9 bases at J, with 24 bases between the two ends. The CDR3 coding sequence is TGTGCCAGCAGGAAGGGGGTACGGCTAGATGACAGTGAGCAGTTCTTC. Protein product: CASRKGVRLDDSEQFF.

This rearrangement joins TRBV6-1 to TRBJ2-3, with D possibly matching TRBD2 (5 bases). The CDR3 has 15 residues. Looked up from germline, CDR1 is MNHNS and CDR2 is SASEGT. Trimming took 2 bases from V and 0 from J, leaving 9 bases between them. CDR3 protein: CASSELGGSTDTQYF. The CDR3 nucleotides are TGTGCCAGCAGTGAATTAGGCGGGAGCACAGATACGCAGTATTTT.

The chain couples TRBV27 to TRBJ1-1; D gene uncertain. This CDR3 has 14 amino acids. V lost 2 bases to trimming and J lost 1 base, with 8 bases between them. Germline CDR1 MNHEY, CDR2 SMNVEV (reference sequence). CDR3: CASSLRLRNTEAFF. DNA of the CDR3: TGTGCCAGCAGTTTACGACTTCGGAACACTGAAGCTTTCTTT.

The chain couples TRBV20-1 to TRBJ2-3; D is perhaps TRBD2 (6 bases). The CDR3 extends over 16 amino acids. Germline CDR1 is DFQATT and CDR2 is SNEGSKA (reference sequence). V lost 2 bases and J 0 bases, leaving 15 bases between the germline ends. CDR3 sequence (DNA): TGCAGTGCTAGATCGATAGCGGCCCTGAGCACAGATACGCAGTATTTT. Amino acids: CSARSIAALSTDTQYF.

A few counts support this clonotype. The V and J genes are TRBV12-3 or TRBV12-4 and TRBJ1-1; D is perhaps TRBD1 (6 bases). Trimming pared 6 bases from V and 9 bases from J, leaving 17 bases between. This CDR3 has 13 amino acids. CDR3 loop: CASRRQDVSQAFF. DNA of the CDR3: TGTGCCAGCAGACGACAGGACGTCAGTCAAGCTTTCTTT.

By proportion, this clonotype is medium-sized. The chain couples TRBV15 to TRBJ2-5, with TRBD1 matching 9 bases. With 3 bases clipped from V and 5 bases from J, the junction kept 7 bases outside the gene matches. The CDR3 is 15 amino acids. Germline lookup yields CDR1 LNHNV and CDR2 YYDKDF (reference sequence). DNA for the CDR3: TGTGCCACCAGCAGCCGGGACAGGGATTGGGAGACCCAGTACTTC. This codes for CATSSRDRDWETQYF. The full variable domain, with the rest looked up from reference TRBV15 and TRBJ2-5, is DAMVIQNPRYQVTQFGKPVTLSCSQTLNHNVMYWYQQKSSQAPKLLFHYYDKDFNNEADTPDNFQSRRPNTSFCFLDIRSPGLGDTAMYLCATSSRDRDWETQYFGPGTRLLVL.

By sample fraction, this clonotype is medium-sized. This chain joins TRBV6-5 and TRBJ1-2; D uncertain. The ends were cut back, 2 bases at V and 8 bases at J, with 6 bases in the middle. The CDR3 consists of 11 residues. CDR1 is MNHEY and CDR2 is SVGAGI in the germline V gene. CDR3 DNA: TGTGCCAGCAGTTACCCGGGGGGCTACACCTTC. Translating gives CASSYPGGYTF.

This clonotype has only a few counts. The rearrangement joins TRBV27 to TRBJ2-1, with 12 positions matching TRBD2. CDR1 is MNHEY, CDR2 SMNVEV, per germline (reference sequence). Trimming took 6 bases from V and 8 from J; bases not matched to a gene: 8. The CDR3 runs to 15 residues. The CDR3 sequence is CASRYLAGGPDEQFF. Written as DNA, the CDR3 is TGTGCCAGCAGGTATCTAGCGGGGGGGCCCGATGAGCAGTTCTTC.

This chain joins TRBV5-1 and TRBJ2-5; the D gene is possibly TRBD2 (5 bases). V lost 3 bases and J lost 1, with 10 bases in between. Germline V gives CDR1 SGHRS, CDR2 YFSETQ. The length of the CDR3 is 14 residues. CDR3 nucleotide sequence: TGCGCCAGCAGCTCCGGACGGGGCCAAGAGACCCAGTACTTC. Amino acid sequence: CASSSGRGQETQYF. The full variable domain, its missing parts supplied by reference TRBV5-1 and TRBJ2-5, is KAGVTQTPRYLIKTRGQQVTLSCSPISGHRSVSWYQQTPGQGLQFLFEYFSETQRNKGNFPGRFSGRQFSNSRSEMNVSTLELGDSALYLCASSSGRGQETQYFGPGTRLLVL.

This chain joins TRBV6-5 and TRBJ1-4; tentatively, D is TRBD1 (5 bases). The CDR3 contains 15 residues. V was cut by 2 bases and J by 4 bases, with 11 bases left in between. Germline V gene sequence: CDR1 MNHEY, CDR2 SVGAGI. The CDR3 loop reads CASSYQGALNEKLFF. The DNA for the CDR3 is TGTGCCAGCAGTTACCAGGGAGCCCTTAATGAAAAACTGTTTTTT.

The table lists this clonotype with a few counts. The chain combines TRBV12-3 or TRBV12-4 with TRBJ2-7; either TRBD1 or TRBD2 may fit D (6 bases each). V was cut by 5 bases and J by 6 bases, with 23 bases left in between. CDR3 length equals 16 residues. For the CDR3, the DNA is TGTGCCAGCAGTCCCCTTGGGGGTGGAGGGACAAGCGAGCAGTACTTC. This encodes CASSPLGGGGTSEQYF.